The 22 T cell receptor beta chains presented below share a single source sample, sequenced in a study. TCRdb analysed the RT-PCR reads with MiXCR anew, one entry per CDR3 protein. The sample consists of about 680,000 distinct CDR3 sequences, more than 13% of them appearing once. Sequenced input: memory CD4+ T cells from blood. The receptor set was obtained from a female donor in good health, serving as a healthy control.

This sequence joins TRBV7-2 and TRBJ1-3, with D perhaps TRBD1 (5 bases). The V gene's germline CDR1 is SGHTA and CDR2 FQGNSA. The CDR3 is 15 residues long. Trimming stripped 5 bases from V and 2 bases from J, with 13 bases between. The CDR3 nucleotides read TGTGCCAGCAGCCCCGGGGCCGGGGCTGGAAACACCATATATTTT. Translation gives CASSPGAGAGNTIYF.

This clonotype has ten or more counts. CDR3 protein: CASRTGLGTEAFF. The CDR3 DNA sequence: TGTGCCAGTAGGACAGGTTTGGGGACTGAAGCTTTCTTT. V usage is TRBV12-3 or TRBV12-4 and J usage is TRBJ1-1; 7 bases align to TRBD1. The CDR3 contains 13 residues. Trimming cost V 9 bases and J 5 bases; bases outside gene matches: 9.

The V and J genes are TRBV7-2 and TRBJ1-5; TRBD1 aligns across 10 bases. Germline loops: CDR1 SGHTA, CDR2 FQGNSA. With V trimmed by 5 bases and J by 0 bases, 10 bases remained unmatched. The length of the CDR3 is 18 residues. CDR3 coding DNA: TGTGCCAGCAGCCCCAGGGGACAGGGGCGATATAGCAATCAGCCCCAGCATTTT. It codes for CASSPRGQGRYSNQPQHF.

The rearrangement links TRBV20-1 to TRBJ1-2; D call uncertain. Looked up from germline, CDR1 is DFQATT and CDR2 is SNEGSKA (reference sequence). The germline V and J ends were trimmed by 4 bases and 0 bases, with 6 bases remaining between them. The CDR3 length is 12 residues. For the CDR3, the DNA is TGCAGTGCTAAAGCCGCTAACTATGGCTACACCTTC. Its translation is CSAKAANYGYTF.

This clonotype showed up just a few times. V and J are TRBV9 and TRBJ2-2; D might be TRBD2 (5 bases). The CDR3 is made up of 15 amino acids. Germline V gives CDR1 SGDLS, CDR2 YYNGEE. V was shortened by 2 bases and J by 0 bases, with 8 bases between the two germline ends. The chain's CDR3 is CASSVRLTNTGELFF. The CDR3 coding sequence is TGTGCCAGCAGCGTCCGACTAACGAACACCGGGGAGCTGTTTTTT.

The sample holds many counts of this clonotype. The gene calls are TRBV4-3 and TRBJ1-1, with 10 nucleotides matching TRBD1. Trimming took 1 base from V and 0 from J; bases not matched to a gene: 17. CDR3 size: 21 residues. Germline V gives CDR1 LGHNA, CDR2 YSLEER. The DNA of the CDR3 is TGCGCCAGCAGCCAAGGCTCCCCCGACCGGGACAGGGGCTCCATGAACACTGAAGCTTTCTTT. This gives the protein CASSQGSPDRDRGSMNTEAFF.

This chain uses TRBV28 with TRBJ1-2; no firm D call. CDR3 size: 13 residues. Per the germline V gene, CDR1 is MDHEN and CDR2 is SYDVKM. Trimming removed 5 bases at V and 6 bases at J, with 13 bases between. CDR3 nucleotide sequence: TGTGCCAGCAGTCCCGCCCCCCGGGATGGCTACACCTTC. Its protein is CASSPAPRDGYTF.

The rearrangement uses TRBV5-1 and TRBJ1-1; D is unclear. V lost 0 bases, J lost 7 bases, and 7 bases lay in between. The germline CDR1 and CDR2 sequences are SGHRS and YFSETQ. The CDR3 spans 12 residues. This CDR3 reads CASSLDGVEAFF. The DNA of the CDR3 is TGCGCCAGCAGCTTGGACGGAGTTGAAGCTTTCTTT.

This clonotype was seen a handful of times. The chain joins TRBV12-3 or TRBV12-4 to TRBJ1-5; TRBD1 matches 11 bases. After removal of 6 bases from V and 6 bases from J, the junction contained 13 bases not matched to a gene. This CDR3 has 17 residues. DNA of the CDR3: TGTGCCAGCAGACACAGTGGGGACAGGGGGTTAAGTCAGCCCCAGCATTTT. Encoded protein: CASRHSGDRGLSQPQHF.

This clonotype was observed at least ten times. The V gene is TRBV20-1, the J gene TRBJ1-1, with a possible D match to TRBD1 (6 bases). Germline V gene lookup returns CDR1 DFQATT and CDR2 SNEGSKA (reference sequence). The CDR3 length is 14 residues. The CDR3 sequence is CSPRRGRGDTEAFF. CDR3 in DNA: TGCAGCCCCCGACGGGGGCGGGGGGACACTGAAGCTTTCTTT.

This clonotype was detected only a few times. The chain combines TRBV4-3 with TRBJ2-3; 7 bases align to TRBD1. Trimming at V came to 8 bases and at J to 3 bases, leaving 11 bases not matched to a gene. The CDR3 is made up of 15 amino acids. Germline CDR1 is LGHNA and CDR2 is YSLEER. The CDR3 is CASGNYRGATDTQYF. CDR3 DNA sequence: TGCGCCAGCGGAAACTACAGGGGCGCGACAGATACGCAGTATTTT.

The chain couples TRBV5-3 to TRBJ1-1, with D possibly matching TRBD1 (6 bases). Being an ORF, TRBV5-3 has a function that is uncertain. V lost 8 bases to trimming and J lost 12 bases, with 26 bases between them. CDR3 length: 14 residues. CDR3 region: CASSRGGGSDKSFF. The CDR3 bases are TGTGCCAGCAGCAGAGGGGGGGGCTCCGACAAATCTTTCTTT.

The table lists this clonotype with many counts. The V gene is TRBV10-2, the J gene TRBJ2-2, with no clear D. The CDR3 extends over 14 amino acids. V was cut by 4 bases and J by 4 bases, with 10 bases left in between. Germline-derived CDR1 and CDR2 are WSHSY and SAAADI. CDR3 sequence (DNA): TGCGCCAGCAGTGTTAGCTCTGTCACCGGGGAGCTGTTTTTT. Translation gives CASSVSSVTGELFF.

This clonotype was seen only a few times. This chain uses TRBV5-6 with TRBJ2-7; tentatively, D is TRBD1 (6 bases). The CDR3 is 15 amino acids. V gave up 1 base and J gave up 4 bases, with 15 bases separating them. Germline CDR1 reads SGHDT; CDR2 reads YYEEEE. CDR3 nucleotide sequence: TGTGCCAGCAGCTTGTATACAGGGAAAAGTTACGAGCAGTACTTC. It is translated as CASSLYTGKSYEQYF.

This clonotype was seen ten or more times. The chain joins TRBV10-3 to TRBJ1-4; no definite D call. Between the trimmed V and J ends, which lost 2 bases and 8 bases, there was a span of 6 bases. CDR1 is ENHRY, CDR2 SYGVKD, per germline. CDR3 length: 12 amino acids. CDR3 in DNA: TGTGCCATCAGTGAGGGAACAGAAAAACTGTTTTTT. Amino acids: CAISEGTEKLFF.

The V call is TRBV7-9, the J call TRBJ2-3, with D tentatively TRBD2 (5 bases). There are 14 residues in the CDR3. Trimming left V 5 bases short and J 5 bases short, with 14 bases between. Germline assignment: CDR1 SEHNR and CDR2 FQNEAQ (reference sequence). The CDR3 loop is CASSPGRERDTQYF. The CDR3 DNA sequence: TGTGCCAGCAGCCCCGGACGGGAAAGAGATACGCAGTATTTT.

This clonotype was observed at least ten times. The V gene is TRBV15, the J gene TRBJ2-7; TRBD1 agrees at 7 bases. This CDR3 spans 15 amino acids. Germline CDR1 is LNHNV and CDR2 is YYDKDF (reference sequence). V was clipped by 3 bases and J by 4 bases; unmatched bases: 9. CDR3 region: CATSRGDSDDYEQYF. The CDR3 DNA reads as TGTGCCACCAGCAGGGGGGACAGCGACGATTACGAGCAGTACTTC. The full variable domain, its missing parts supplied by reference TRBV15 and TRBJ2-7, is DAMVIQNPRYQVTQFGKPVTLSCSQTLNHNVMYWYQQKSSQAPKLLFHYYDKDFNNEADTPDNFQSRRPNTSFCFLDIRSPGLGDTAMYLCATSRGDSDDYEQYFGPGTRLTVT.

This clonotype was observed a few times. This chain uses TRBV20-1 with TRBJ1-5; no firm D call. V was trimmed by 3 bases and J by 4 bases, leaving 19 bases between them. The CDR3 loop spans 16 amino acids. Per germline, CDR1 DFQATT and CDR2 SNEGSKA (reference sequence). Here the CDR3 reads CSASDGVSALNQPQHF. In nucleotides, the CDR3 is TGCAGTGCTAGCGATGGGGTATCGGCCTTAAATCAGCCCCAGCATTTT.

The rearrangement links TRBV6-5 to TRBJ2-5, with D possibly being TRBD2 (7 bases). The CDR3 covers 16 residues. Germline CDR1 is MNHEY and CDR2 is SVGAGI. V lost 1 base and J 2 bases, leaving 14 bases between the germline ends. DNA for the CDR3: TGTGCCAGCAGTTACTGGGGGCGGGGGAGTCAAGAGACCCAGTACTTC. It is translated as CASSYWGRGSQETQYF.

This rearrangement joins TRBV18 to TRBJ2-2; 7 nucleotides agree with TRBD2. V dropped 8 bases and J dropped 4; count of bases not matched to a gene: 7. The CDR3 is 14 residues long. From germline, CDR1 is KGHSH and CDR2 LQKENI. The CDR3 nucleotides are TGTGCCAGCGAGACGGGGAGGGTCACCGGGGAGCTGTTTTTT. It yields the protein CASETGRVTGELFF. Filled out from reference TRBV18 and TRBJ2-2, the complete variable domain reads NAGVMQNPRHLVRRRGQEARLRCSPMKGHSHVYWYRQLPEEGLKFMVYLQKENIIDESGMPKERFSAEFPKEGPSILRIQQVVRGDSAAYFCASETGRVTGELFFGEGSRLTVL.

The CDR3 nucleotides are TGCAGTGCCCGGGGAGCGGGAGTTCGGGCTAGCACAGATACGCAGTATTTT. Its protein is CSARGAGVRASTDTQYF. The chain employs TRBV20-1 and TRBJ2-3; 8 bases agree with TRBD2. With 6 bases clipped from V and 0 bases from J, the junction kept 14 bases outside the gene matches. The CDR3 has 17 residues. Germline V gene sequence: CDR1 DFQATT, CDR2 SNEGSKA (reference sequence).

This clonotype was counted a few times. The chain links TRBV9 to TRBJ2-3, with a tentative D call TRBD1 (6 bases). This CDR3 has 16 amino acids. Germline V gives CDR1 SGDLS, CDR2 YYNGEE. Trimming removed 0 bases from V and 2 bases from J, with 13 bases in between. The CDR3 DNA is TGTGCCAGCAGCGTAGGACTGGGGGCGATCACAGATACGCAGTATTTT. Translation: CASSVGLGAITDTQYF.